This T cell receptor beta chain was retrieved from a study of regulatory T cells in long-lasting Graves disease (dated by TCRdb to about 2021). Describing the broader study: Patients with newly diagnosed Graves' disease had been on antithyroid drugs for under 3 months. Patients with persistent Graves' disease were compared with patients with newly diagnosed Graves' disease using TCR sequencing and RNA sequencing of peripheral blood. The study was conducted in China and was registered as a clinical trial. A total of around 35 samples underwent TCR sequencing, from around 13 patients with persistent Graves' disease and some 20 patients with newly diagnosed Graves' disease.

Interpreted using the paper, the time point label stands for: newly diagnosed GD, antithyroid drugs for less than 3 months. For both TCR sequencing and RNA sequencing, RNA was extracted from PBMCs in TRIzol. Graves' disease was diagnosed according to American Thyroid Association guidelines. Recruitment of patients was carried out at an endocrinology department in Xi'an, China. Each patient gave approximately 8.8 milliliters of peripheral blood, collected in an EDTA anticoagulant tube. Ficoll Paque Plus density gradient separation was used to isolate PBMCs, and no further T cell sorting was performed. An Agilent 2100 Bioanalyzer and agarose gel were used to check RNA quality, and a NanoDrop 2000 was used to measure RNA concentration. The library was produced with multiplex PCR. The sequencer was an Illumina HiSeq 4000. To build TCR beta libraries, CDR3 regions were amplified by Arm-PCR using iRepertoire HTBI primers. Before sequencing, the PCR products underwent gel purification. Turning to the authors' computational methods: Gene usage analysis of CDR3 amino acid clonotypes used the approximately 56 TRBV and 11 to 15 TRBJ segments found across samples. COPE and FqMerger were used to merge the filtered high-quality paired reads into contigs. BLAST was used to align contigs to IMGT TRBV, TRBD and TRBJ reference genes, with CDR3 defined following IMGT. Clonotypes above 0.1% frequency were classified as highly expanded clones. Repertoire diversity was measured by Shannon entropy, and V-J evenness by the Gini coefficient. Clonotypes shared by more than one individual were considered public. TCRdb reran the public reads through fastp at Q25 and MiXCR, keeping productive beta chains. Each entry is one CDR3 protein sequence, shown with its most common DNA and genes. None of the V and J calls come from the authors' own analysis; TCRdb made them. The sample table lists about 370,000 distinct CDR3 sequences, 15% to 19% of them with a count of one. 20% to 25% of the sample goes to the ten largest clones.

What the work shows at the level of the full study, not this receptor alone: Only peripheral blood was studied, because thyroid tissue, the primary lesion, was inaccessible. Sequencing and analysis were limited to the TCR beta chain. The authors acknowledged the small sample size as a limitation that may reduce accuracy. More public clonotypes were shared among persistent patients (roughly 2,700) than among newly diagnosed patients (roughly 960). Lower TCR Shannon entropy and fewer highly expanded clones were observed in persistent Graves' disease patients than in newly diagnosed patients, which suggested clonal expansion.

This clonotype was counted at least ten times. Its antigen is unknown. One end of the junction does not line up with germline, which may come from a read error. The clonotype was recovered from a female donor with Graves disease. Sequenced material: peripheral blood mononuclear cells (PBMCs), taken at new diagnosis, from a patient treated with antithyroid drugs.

The nucleotides read TGTGCCAGCGGGACGAGCACAGATACGCAGTATTTT. Translated, this is CASGTSTDTQYF. Recombination connected TRBV5-1 to TRBJ2-3, with 7 bases aligning to TRBD2. From the cysteine up to the phenylalanine, the CDR3 has a length of 12 residues. The retained sequence is limited to the CDR3, 36 bases, with the frame set at the first base. The germline V gene supplies CDR1 SGHRS and CDR2 YFSETQ.